This T cell receptor beta chain emerged from a study of patients and donors after allogeneic stem cell transplantation. In TCRdb, the RT-PCR reads were re-called with MiXCR into one record per CDR3 protein. Here the sample spans under 200,000 distinct CDR3 sequences, about 24% being singletons. This clonotype appeared a few times. Germline loops: CDR1 LGHNA, CDR2 YNFKEQ. V was cut by 0 bases and J by 4 bases, with 9 bases left in between. The CDR3 length is 15 residues. The chain links TRBV4-2 to TRBJ2-2; TRBD2 is a possible D gene (6 bases). Sequenced material: blood, either unsorted or a sorted T cell fraction (not recorded which). The source is a human donor who was either an allogeneic HSCT recipient or a stem cell or donor lymphocyte infusion donor (not recorded which). It is not recorded whose cells these are; they may come from a transplant donor. The DNA for the CDR3 is TGTGCCAGCAGCCAAGAGCCGGGAGCCACCGGGGAGCTGTTTTTT. Protein product: CASSQEPGATGELFF.